This TCR beta chain emerged from a study of Graves' ophthalmopathy and Graves' hyperthyroidism. Stable hyperthyroidism meant no progression to ophthalmopathy within 18 months of follow-up. Between the trimmed V and J ends, which lost 6 bases and 1 base, there was a span of 10 bases. CDR1 and CDR2 (germline): KGHSH, LQKENI. This CDR3 contains 13 residues. Amplification of TCR beta CDR3 regions used RNA transcripts. HTBI-primed RT-PCR formed the first round, and a multiplex PCR formed the second. One entry per CDR3 protein results from TCRdb running MiXCR on the multiplex PCR reads. The table has fewer than 650,000 distinct CDR3 sequences, about 20% seen once. At least ten counts were recorded for this clonotype.

The V call is TRBV18, the J call TRBJ2-7, with a weak D call TRBD1 (6 bases). The sequencing sample was made of peripheral blood. This clonotype was obtained from a woman younger than 35 with stable Graves' hyperthyroidism. Some clones in this sample may be carry-over from other donors' samples. The CDR3 sequence: CASSMTGSYEQYF. In DNA, the CDR3 is TGTGCCAGCTCGATGACAGGTTCCTACGAGCAGTACTTC.